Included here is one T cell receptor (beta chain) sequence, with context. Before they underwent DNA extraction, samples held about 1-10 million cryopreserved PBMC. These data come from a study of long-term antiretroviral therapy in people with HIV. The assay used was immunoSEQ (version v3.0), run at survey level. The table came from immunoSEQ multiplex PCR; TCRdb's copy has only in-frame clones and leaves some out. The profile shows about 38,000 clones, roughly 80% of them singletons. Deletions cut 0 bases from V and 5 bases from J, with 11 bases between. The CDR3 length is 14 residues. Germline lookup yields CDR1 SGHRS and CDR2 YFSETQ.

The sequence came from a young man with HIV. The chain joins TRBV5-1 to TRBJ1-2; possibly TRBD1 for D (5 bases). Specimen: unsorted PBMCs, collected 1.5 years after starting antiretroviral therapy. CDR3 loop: CASSLDGGKYGYTF. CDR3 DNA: TGCGCCAGCAGCTTGGATGGGGGGAAGTATGGCTACACCTTC.